The 22 T cell receptor beta chains presented below share a single source sample, sequenced in a study of T cell responses to AZD1222 COVID-19 vaccine. TCRdb keeps only in-frame clones here, not all; method: immunoSEQ multiplex PCR. The table records 150,000 or so clones, 92% of them present only once. The specimen was peripheral blood, collected on day 0 of AZD1222 vaccination. The receptor source for this set is an adult in good health.

In DNA, the CDR3 is TGTGCCACCAGCCCCGGGGACACCGATAATTCACCCCTCCACTTT. This encodes CATSPGDTDNSPLHF. The gene calls are TRBV15 and TRBJ1-6; D possibly corresponds to TRBD1 (6 bases). The CDR3 covers 15 residues. Germline V gene data show CDR1 as LNHNV and CDR2 as YYDKDF (reference sequence). The V end lost 5 bases, the J end lost 5 bases, and 13 bases lay between the germline ends.

The J gene is TRBJ1-2, the V gene TRBV7-9; 7 positions match TRBD1. The V segment lost 1 base and the J segment 0 bases; nucleotides outside the gene matches: 5. This CDR3 comprises 16 residues. From germline, CDR1 is SEHNR and CDR2 FQNEAQ (reference sequence). As DNA, the CDR3 is TGTGCCAGCAGCTTAGTGTGGGACAGCGCTAACTATGGCTACACCTTC. The encoded protein is CASSLVWDSANYGYTF.

V usage is TRBV7-8 and J usage is TRBJ2-1; TRBD1 agrees at 9 bases. The CDR3 extends over 17 amino acids. Losses at the gene ends were 4 bases for V and 1 base for J; bases not matched to a gene: 8. Germline values: CDR1 SGHVS, CDR2 FQNEAQ. This CDR3 reads CASSWPVDRGSYNEQFF. Here the CDR3 DNA reads TGTGCCAGCAGCTGGCCCGTAGACAGGGGGTCCTACAATGAGCAGTTCTTC.

The genes are TRBV7-2 and TRBJ2-1, with a possible D match to TRBD2 (7 bases). V shed 5 bases and J shed 3 bases, with 17 bases lying between them. This CDR3 has 16 residues. CDR1 and CDR2 (germline): SGHTA, FQGNSA. CDR3 protein: CASSPLGGGYYNEQFF. The CDR3 nucleotides read TGTGCCAGCAGCCCCCTAGGGGGGGGGTACTACAATGAGCAGTTCTTC.

The gene calls are TRBV5-1 and TRBJ1-1; 7 bases are shared with TRBD1. The germline V gene encodes CDR1 SGHRS and CDR2 YFSETQ. The CDR3 totals 14 residues. V dropped 2 bases and J dropped 4; count of bases not matched to a gene: 5. For the CDR3, the DNA is TGCGCCAGCAGCTTTACAGGGGAAGTCACTGAAGCTTTCTTT. The encoded protein is CASSFTGEVTEAFF.

The chain carries TRBV19 and TRBJ1-6; D not resolved. This CDR3 has 12 residues. Germline V gene sequence: CDR1 LNHDA, CDR2 SQIVND (reference sequence). V was pared by 5 bases and J by 7 bases, with 6 bases between. The CDR3 DNA sequence: TGTGCCAGTAGTCTGGGGAATTCACCCCTCCACTTT. Its protein product is CASSLGNSPLHF.

V gene TRBV4-2 combines with J gene TRBJ2-7; 8 nucleotides line up with TRBD1. The ends lost 2 bases at V and 6 bases at J; junction bases unmatched: 9. Germline CDR1 is LGHNA and CDR2 is YNFKEQ. This CDR3 spans 15 amino acids. CDR3 nucleotides: TGTGCCAGCAGCCAAACACAGGGGGAAATGGGCGAGCAGTACTTC. This sequence encodes CASSQTQGEMGEQYF.

This clone was recorded once. The rearrangement joins TRBV4-3 to TRBJ1-2, with 11 bases that match TRBD1. Germline V gives CDR1 LGHNA, CDR2 YSLEER. There are 19 residues in the CDR3. Trimming cost V 0 bases and J 7 bases; bases outside gene matches: 16. The chain's CDR3 is CASSQDRTWTGGSVGGYTF. CDR3 DNA: TGCGCCAGCAGCCAAGACAGAACCTGGACAGGGGGCTCCGTGGGTGGCTACACCTTC.

In its sample, this clone was seen once. The genes are TRBV5-1 and TRBJ1-1; maybe TRBD1 (5 bases). CDR3 size: 15 residues. Looked up from germline, CDR1 is SGHRS and CDR2 is YFSETQ. The germline V and J ends were trimmed by 4 bases and 3 bases, with 16 bases remaining between them. CDR3 protein: CASSTQGWGDTEAFF. CDR3 DNA: TGCGCCAGCAGCACCCAGGGATGGGGAGACACTGAAGCTTTCTTT.

This clone was seen more than once but under ten times. The genes are TRBV4-3 and TRBJ2-7, with 7 bases that match TRBD1. The length of the CDR3 is 14 residues. CDR1 and CDR2 from the germline V gene are LGHNA and YSLEER. J lost 3 bases, V lost 0 bases, and 2 bases had no gene match. The CDR3 loop is CASSQDHRGYEQYF. For the CDR3, the DNA is TGCGCCAGCAGCCAAGACCACAGGGGCTACGAGCAGTACTTC.

The rearrangement uses TRBV9 and TRBJ1-4, with D unresolved. V lost 5 bases to trimming and J lost 5 bases, with 4 bases between them. CDR1 is SGDLS and CDR2 is YYNGEE in the germline V gene. The CDR3 has 11 residues. The CDR3 sequence is CASSDNEKLFF. In nucleotides, the CDR3 is TGTGCCAGCAGTGACAATGAAAAACTGTTTTTT.

This clone has just a few counts. V gene TRBV3-1 (or the pseudogene TRBV3-2) combines with J gene TRBJ1-3, with 8 bases aligning to TRBD1. The junction had 3 bases not matched to a gene; V was cut back by 5 bases and J by 0 bases. This CDR3 spans 15 amino acids. The V gene's germline CDR1 is LGHDT and CDR2 YNNKEL (reference sequence). The DNA of the CDR3 is TGTGCCAGCAGCGAGGACAGGGCCTCTGGAAACACCATATATTTT. This encodes CASSEDRASGNTIYF.

The chain is built from TRBV6-1 and TRBJ2-7; perhaps TRBD1 as D (6 bases). CDR3 length: 14 residues. CDR1 is MNHNS and CDR2 is SASEGT in the germline V gene. Trimming removed 6 bases at V and 1 base at J, with 13 bases between. CDR3 in DNA: TGTGCCAGCAGGTCCCGGGACAATTCCTACGAGCAGTACTTC. It specifies CASRSRDNSYEQYF.

J is TRBJ1-1 and V is TRBV7-9; D gene unclear. Trimming stripped 5 bases from V and 6 bases from J, with 10 bases between. From germline, CDR1 is SEHNR and CDR2 FQNEAQ (reference sequence). CDR3 length: 12 amino acids. CDR3 nucleotide sequence: TGTGCCAGCAGCCTTAAAGGGCCTGAAGCTTTCTTT. The encoded protein is CASSLKGPEAFF.

This clone has only a few counts. The chain combines TRBV24-1 with TRBJ1-4, with D possibly TRBD1 on 5 matching bases. There are 15 residues in the CDR3. V lost 2 bases and J lost 7, with 13 bases in between. The germline gives CDR1 KGHDR, CDR2 SFDVKD. This CDR3 reads CATSDSTTGGEKLFF. The CDR3 DNA sequence: TGTGCCACCAGTGATTCGACGACTGGGGGTGAAAAACTGTTTTTT.

The genes are TRBV19 and TRBJ2-7; the D gene is possibly TRBD1 (6 bases). Germline CDR1 is LNHDA and CDR2 is SQIVND (reference sequence). The length of the CDR3 is 15 residues. V lost 4 bases and J 0 bases, leaving 13 bases between the germline ends. The CDR3 sequence is CASSTFQGSSYEQYF. CDR3 in DNA: TGTGCCAGTAGTACCTTCCAGGGGAGCTCCTACGAGCAGTACTTC.

This rearrangement joins TRBV7-6 to TRBJ1-6; D is ambiguous. Looked up from germline, CDR1 is SGHVS and CDR2 is FNYEAQ. This CDR3 region has 15 residues. The V end lost 5 bases, the J end lost 0 bases, and 8 bases lay between the germline ends. CDR3 bases: TGTGCCAGCAGCCCCCGTGCCTCCTATAATTCACCCCTCCACTTT. Protein: CASSPRASYNSPLHF.

The chain couples TRBV27 to TRBJ2-1, with TRBD2 as a possible D gene (7 bases). Per germline, CDR1 MNHEY and CDR2 SMNVEV (reference sequence). V lost 6 bases and J 4 bases, leaving 19 bases between the germline ends. The CDR3 covers 16 residues. Written as DNA, the CDR3 is TGTGCCAGCAGCCCCAATCGCGGGGGCCTGTACAATGAGCAGTTCTTC. It is translated as CASSPNRGGLYNEQFF.

This clone was seen only a few times. The rearrangement joins TRBV11-3 to TRBJ2-7; D not certain. CDR3 length equals 14 residues. Germline V lookup: CDR1 SGHNT, CDR2 YENEEA. V lost 0 bases, J lost 5 bases, and 11 bases lay in between. Written as DNA, the CDR3 is TGTGCCAGCAGCTTAGATGCCTTGGAGAACGAGCAGTACTTC. Protein: CASSLDALENEQYF.

The V gene is TRBV19, the J gene TRBJ2-7; D is perhaps TRBD2 (6 bases). CDR1 is LNHDA, CDR2 SQIVND, per germline (reference sequence). CDR3 length equals 14 residues. V was clipped by 2 bases and J by 0 bases, with 8 bases between them. In DNA form, the CDR3 reads TGTGCCAGTAGTATACGGGGGAGCTCCTACGAGCAGTACTTC. This encodes CASSIRGSSYEQYF.

The J gene is TRBJ2-7, the V gene TRBV10-1; D gene ambiguous. The germline V and J ends were trimmed by 0 bases and 1 base, with 7 bases remaining between them. Germline CDR1 WNHNN, CDR2 SYGVQD (reference sequence). The CDR3 loop spans 14 amino acids. CDR3: CASSESYGSYEQYF. The DNA for the CDR3 is TGCGCCAGCAGTGAGTCTTACGGTTCCTACGAGCAGTACTTC.

The chain couples TRBV18 to TRBJ1-1; D call uncertain. The germline gives CDR1 KGHSH, CDR2 LQKENI. The CDR3 is 14 amino acids. Trimming took off 3 bases at V and 0 bases at J, with 8 bases between the two ends. The CDR3 DNA reads as TGTGCCAGCTCACCCGCCAGCATGAACACTGAAGCTTTCTTT. Amino acid sequence: CASSPASMNTEAFF. Full variable domain (missing parts from reference TRBV18 and TRBJ1-1): NAGVMQNPRHLVRRRGQEARLRCSPMKGHSHVYWYRQLPEEGLKFMVYLQKENIIDESGMPKERFSAEFPKEGPSILRIQQVVRGDSAAYFCASSPASMNTEAFFGQGTRLTVV.